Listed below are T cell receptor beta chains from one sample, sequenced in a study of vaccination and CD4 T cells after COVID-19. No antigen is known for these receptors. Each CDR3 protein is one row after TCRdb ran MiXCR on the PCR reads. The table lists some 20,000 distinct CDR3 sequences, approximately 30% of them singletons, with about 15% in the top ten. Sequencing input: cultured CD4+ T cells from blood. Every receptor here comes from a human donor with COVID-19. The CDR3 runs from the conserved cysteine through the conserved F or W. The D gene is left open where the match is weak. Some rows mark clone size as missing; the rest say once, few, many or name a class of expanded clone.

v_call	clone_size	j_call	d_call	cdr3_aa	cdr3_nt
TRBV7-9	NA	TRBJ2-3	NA	CASSPKAADTQYF	TGTGCCAGCAGCCCAAAGGCCGCAGATACGCAGTATTTT
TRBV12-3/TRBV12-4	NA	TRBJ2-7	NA	CASSRTGPGSYEQYF	TGTGCCAGCAGCCGTACGGGTCCCGGATCCTACGAGCAGTACTTC
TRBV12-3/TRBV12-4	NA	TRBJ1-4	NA	CASSPRVGQDEKLFF	TGTGCCAGCAGTCCCAGGGTAGGGCAGGATGAAAAACTGTTTTTT
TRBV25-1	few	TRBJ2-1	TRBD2	CASSLIAGGLNNEQFF	TGTGCCAGCAGTTTGATAGCGGGGGGGCTAAACAATGAGCAGTTCTTC
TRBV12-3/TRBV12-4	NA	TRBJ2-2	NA	CASSFARVGSGELFF	TGTGCCAGCAGCTTCGCTAGGGTTGGCTCCGGGGAGCTGTTTTTT
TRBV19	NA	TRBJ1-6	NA	CASSANSPLHF	TGTGCCAGTAGTGCCAATTCACCCCTCCACTTT
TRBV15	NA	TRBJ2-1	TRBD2	CATSSRGLAEMQFF	TGTGCCACCAGCAGTCGAGGACTAGCTGAAATGCAGTTCTTC
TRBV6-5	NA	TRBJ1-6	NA	CASSYGQNNSPLHF	TGTGCCAGCAGTTACGGGCAGAATAATTCACCCCTCCACTTT
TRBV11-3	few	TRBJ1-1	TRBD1	CASSVSRGRTEAFF	TGTGCCAGCAGCGTCTCCAGGGGGAGGACTGAAGCTTTCTTT
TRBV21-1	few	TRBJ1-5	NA	CASSKTRGGTGERVGNQPQHF	TGTGCCAGCAGCAAGACCCGAGGAGGGACAGGGGAACGGGTGGGCAATCAGCCCCAGCATTTT
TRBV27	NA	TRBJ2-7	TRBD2	CASSFLTSGGYEQYF	TGTGCCAGCAGTTTCCTGACTAGCGGGGGGTACGAGCAGTACTTC
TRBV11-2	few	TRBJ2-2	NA	CASSLSRTTGELFF	TGTGCCAGCAGCTTGTCTCGTACAACCGGGGAGCTGTTTTTT
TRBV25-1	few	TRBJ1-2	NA	CASSESGQNYGYTF	TGTGCCAGCAGTGAATCAGGACAGAACTATGGCTACACCTTC
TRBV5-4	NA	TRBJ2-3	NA	CASSPGQILPSTDTQYF	TGTGCCAGCAGCCCCGGACAGATTCTACCTAGCACAGATACGCAGTATTTT
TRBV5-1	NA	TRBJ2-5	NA	CASSFSGFGETQYF	TGCGCCAGCAGCTTTTCCGGTTTCGGAGAGACCCAGTACTTC
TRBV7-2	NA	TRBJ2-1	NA	CASSPLPPYNEQFF	TGTGCCAGCAGCCCCCTCCCTCCGTACAATGAGCAGTTCTTC
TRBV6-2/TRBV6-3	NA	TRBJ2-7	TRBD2	CASRQGGGAAEQYF	TGTGCCAGCAGACAAGGCGGGGGGGCCGCCGAGCAGTACTTC
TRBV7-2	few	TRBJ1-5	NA	CASSLVQGGNQPQHF	TGTGCCAGCAGCCTCGTACAGGGAGGCAATCAGCCCCAGCATTTT
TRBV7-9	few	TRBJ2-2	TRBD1	CASRRGQGTGELFF	TGTGCCAGCAGGCGCGGACAGGGGACCGGGGAGCTGTTTTTT
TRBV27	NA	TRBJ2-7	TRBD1	CASSAGDRATYEQYF	TGTGCCAGCAGTGCCGGGGACAGGGCAACCTACGAGCAGTACTTC
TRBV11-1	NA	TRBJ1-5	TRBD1	CASSFGDRGGGNQPQHF	TGTGCCAGCAGTTTTGGGGACAGGGGAGGGGGCAATCAGCCCCAGCATTTT
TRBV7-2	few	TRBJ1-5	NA	CASSLASNQPQHF	TGTGCCAGCAGCTTAGCTAGCAATCAGCCCCAGCATTTT
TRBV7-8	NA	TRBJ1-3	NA	CASSPFISGGVSGNTIYF	TGTGCCAGCAGCCCCTTTATTTCGGGGGGGGTATCTGGAAACACCATATATTTT
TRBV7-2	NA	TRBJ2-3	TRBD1	CASSPGQITDTQYF	TGTGCCAGCAGCCCGGGACAGATCACAGATACGCAGTATTTT
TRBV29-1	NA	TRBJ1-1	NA	CSTSSGNTEAFF	TGCAGCACCTCTTCCGGTAACACTGAAGCTTTCTTT
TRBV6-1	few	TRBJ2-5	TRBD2	CASNPSGGAGAQYF	TGTGCCAGCAACCCTAGCGGGGGGGCGGGAGCCCAGTACTTC
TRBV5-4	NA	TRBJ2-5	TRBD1	CASSTDRGETQYF	TGTGCCAGCAGTACCGACAGGGGAGAGACCCAGTACTTC
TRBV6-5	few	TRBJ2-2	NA	CASSYFQQGNTGELFF	TGTGCCAGCAGTTACTTCCAACAGGGGAACACCGGGGAGCTGTTTTTT
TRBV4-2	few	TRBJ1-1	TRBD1	CASSQDGQGDAEAFF	TGTGCCAGCAGCCAAGACGGGCAGGGGGACGCTGAAGCTTTCTTT
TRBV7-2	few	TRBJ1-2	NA	CASSLDRNNYGYTF	TGTGCCAGCAGCTTAGATAGGAATAACTATGGCTACACCTTC
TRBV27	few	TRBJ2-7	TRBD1	CASRLQQGRYEQYF	TGTGCCAGCAGACTCCAACAGGGGAGATACGAGCAGTACTTC
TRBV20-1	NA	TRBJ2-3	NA	CSAPDRSGSTDTQYF	TGCAGTGCTCCAGACCGATCGGGGAGCACAGATACGCAGTATTTT
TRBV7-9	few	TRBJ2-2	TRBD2	CASSLLAGGPRSGELFF	TGTGCCAGCAGCTTACTAGCGGGGGGGCCTCGAAGCGGGGAGCTGTTTTTT
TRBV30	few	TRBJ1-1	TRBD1	CAWSVRSREDRMNTEAFF	TGTGCCTGGAGTGTACGATCAAGAGAGGACAGGATGAACACTGAAGCTTTCTTT
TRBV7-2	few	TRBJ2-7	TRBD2	CASSSGGTYEQYF	TGTGCCAGCAGCTCGGGAGGGACCTACGAGCAGTACTTC
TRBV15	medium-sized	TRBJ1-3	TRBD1	CATSWDRGNGNTIYF	TGTGCCACCAGCTGGGACAGGGGGAATGGAAACACCATATATTTT
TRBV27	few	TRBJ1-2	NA	CASSLAGRIYGYTF	TGTGCCAGCAGTTTAGCAGGACGGATCTATGGCTACACCTTC
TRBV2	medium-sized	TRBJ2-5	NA	CASRTAVTQYF	TGTGCCAGCAGGACAGCCGTGACCCAGTACTTC
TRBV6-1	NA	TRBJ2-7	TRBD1	CASSTPPDRGSEQYF	TGTGCCAGCAGTACCCCTCCGGACAGGGGTTCCGAGCAGTACTTC
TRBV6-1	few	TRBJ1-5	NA	CASSTQGDQPQHF	TGTGCCAGCAGTACCCAGGGAGATCAGCCCCAGCATTTT